The 18 T cell receptor beta chains below all came from one sample that was sequenced in a study of blood T cell repertoires in COVID-19. Method: immunoSEQ multiplex PCR; TCRdb's copy keeps in-frame clones and lacks some. Here the sample spans about 230,000 clones, roughly 90% being singletons. Sequenced: PBMCs or T cells enriched from blood (not recorded which). The receptors here all came from a woman aged 50 to 60 in a cohort exposed to, infected with or recovered from COVID-19 (not recorded which).

CDR3 in DNA: TGTGCCATCAGTGAGATACAGGGAGATAACTATGGCTACACCTTC. This translates into CAISEIQGDNYGYTF. The V and J genes are TRBV10-3 and TRBJ1-2; TRBD1 is a possible D gene (6 bases). The V gene lost 2 bases and the J gene lost 1 base, with 11 bases spanning the gap. This CDR3 has 15 amino acids. CDR1 and CDR2 (germline): ENHRY, SYGVKD.

The chain employs TRBV18 and TRBJ1-3, with TRBD1 matching 9 bases. The CDR3 totals 16 residues. V dropped 3 bases and J dropped 2; count of bases not matched to a gene: 5. CDR1 is KGHSH, CDR2 LQKENI, per germline. The CDR3 loop reads CASSPRQGVTGNTIYF. CDR3 nucleotide sequence: TGTGCCAGCTCACCCAGACAGGGGGTTACTGGAAACACCATATATTTT.

The chain recombines TRBV5-4 with TRBJ2-5, with 14 bases aligning to TRBD2. The CDR3 loop spans 16 amino acids. CDR1 and CDR2 (germline): SGHNT, YYREEE (reference sequence). With V trimmed by 2 bases and J by 5 bases, 5 bases remained unmatched. CDR3 sequence reads: CASSFRLAGGPETQYF. Written as DNA, the CDR3 is TGTGCCAGCAGCTTCCGACTAGCGGGGGGGCCGGAGACCCAGTACTTC.

V usage is TRBV18 and J usage is TRBJ1-1; unclear D gene. The germline CDR1 and CDR2 sequences are KGHSH and LQKENI. This CDR3 spans 18 amino acids. The V gene lost 1 base and the J gene lost 1 base, with 19 bases spanning the gap. The CDR3 coding sequence is TGTGCCAGCTCACCACTTCATCAGGCAGTCTCTTCGAACACTGAAGCTTTCTTT. It yields the protein CASSPLHQAVSSNTEAFF.

This clone has only one observation. This chain links TRBV28 with TRBJ1-4; D is unclear. This CDR3 has 15 residues. Trimming removed 5 bases from V and 7 bases from J, with 17 bases in between. CDR1 is MDHEN, CDR2 SYDVKM, per germline. CDR3 sequence: CASSPPLGGSEKLFF. The CDR3 coding sequence is TGTGCCAGCAGTCCCCCGTTGGGCGGGAGTGAAAAACTGTTTTTT.

The chain employs TRBV21-1 and TRBJ2-7; the table's TRBD1 call for D was not verified on the DNA. TRBV21-1 represents a pseudogene. The CDR3 spans 16 residues. CDR3 in amino acids: CASSKADRGHSYEQYF. The CDR3 DNA sequence: TGTGCCAGCAGCAAAGCAGACAGGGGCCACTCCTACGAGCAGTACTTC.

In nucleotides, the CDR3 is TGTGCCAGCAGCCAAGAGGAGCCAAAGCAGTACTTC. Translation gives CASSQEEPKQYF. V is TRBV3-1 (or the pseudogene TRBV3-2) and J is TRBJ2-7; the D is unclear. This CDR3 comprises 12 residues. Between the trimmed V and J ends, which lost 0 bases and 8 bases, there was a span of 8 bases. Germline V gives CDR1 LGHDT, CDR2 YNNKEL (reference sequence).

The CDR3 sequence: CASSLGASPSYGYTF. CDR3 bases: TGTGCCAGCAGCTTAGGCGCTAGCCCCTCTTATGGCTACACCTTC. This chain joins TRBV7-2 and TRBJ1-2; no clear D gene. With 1 base removed from V and 5 bases from J, the gap between germline ends came to 14 bases. Germline assignment: CDR1 SGHTA and CDR2 FQGNSA. This CDR3 comprises 15 residues.

This chain links TRBV19 with TRBJ1-2; 8 bases are a match to TRBD1. The ends lost 10 bases at V and 4 bases at J; junction bases unmatched: 8. Germline-derived CDR1 and CDR2 are LNHDA and SQIVND (reference sequence). CDR3 length: 13 amino acids. CDR3 in amino acids: CAIKDRVSYGYTF. The CDR3 nucleotides are TGTGCCATCAAGGACAGGGTGAGCTATGGCTACACCTTC.

This clone came up a few times. V and J are TRBV7-9 and TRBJ1-1; TRBD1 matches at 8 bases. This CDR3 has 14 residues. Germline CDR1 and CDR2: SEHNR and FQNEAQ (reference sequence). The V gene end was trimmed by 5 bases and the J gene end by 2 bases; junction bases not matched to a gene: 4. CDR3 bases: TGTGCCAGCAGCCCGACAGGGGTAAACACTGAAGCTTTCTTT. It encodes CASSPTGVNTEAFF. Filled out from reference TRBV7-9 and TRBJ1-1, the complete variable domain reads DTGVSQNPRHKITKRGQNVTFRCDPISEHNRLYWYRQTLGQGPEFLTYFQNEAQLEKSRLLSDRFSAERPKGSFSTLEIQRTEQGDSAMYLCASSPTGVNTEAFFGQGTRLTVV.

The sample holds one count of this clone. The V and J genes are TRBV4-3 and TRBJ2-3; a possible D gene is TRBD2 (6 bases). V lost 0 bases and J 5 bases, leaving 15 bases between the germline ends. The CDR3 loop spans 16 amino acids. Germline V gene lookup returns CDR1 LGHNA and CDR2 YSLEER. The CDR3 DNA reads TGCGCCAGCAGCCAAGAGGTCGGGGGTAGTGGAGATACGCAGTATTTT. This codes for CASSQEVGGSGDTQYF.

This clone was seen repeatedly, ten times or more. The V call is TRBV9, the J call TRBJ2-5, with a weak D call TRBD1 (5 bases). Deletions cut 2 bases from V and 1 base from J, with 9 bases between. In germline, CDR1 is SGDLS, CDR2 YYNGEE. The CDR3 has 14 residues. CDR3 sequence: CASSVGASQETQYF. Written as DNA, the CDR3 is TGTGCCAGCAGCGTTGGGGCGTCCCAAGAGACCCAGTACTTC.

The chain has TRBV4-2 and TRBJ1-4; no clear D. CDR1 and CDR2 (germline): LGHNA, YNFKEQ. This CDR3 has 13 amino acids. Deletions cut 4 bases from V and 5 bases from J, with 8 bases between. In nucleotides, the CDR3 is TGTGCCAGCAGCCCGAGGAGGAATGAAAAACTGTTTTTT. Translation gives CASSPRRNEKLFF.

The CDR3 DNA is TGTGCCAGTAGCGACAGGGGCTGGGTCACTGAAGCTTTCTTT. Residues: CASSDRGWVTEAFF. The V and J genes are TRBV19 and TRBJ1-1, with TRBD1 identical over 8 bases. Trimming removed 6 bases from V and 4 bases from J; junction bases left unmatched: 7. From germline, CDR1 is LNHDA and CDR2 SQIVND (reference sequence). The CDR3 has 14 amino acids.

V is TRBV5-1 and J is TRBJ1-1; 8 nucleotides agree with TRBD1. The germline CDR1 and CDR2 sequences are SGHRS and YFSETQ. The CDR3 has 14 amino acids. Unmatched junction bases numbered 7, after V lost 4 bases and J lost 5 bases. CDR3: CASSRQGAGTEAFF. CDR3 sequence (DNA): TGCGCCAGCAGCCGCCAGGGGGCGGGAACTGAAGCTTTCTTT.

The genes are TRBV3-1 (or the pseudogene TRBV3-2) and TRBJ1-2; D possibly corresponds to TRBD1 (6 bases). Germline lookup yields CDR1 LGHDT and CDR2 YNNKEL (reference sequence). The germline V and J ends were trimmed by 7 bases and 2 bases, with 17 bases remaining between them. The CDR3 totals 15 residues. This CDR3 reads CASTPTAQGNYGYTF. In nucleotides, the CDR3 is TGTGCCAGCACCCCCACCGCCCAGGGGAACTATGGCTACACCTTC.

This clone was observed a handful of times. Other DNA sequences from this sample encode an identical CDR3 as well. The chain is built from TRBV5-1 and TRBJ1-2, with a tentative D call TRBD1 (5 bases). Trimming removed 0 bases at V and 5 bases at J, with 8 bases between. Per germline, CDR1 SGHRS and CDR2 YFSETQ. There are 13 residues in the CDR3. CDR3 protein: CASSLGQSYGYTF. In nucleotides, the CDR3 is TGCGCCAGCAGCTTGGGACAGAGTTATGGCTACACCTTC.

The rearrangement links TRBV5-1 to TRBJ2-7, with 9 bases aligning to TRBD1. V gave up 6 bases and J gave up 5 bases; unmatched junction bases: 9. CDR3 length equals 14 residues. Germline V gene lookup returns CDR1 SGHRS and CDR2 YFSETQ. CDR3 sequence: CASKPGDRENEQYF. The CDR3 DNA is TGCGCCAGCAAGCCAGGGGACAGGGAGAACGAGCAGTACTTC.